This TCR beta chain was sequenced in a study of blood T cells in healthy people across ages (dated by TCRdb to the mid-2010s). Regarding the study in general: In model experiments, template switching captured about one uniquely barcoded TCR beta cDNA molecule for every two T cells. The study measured age-related changes in TCR beta repertoire diversity using deep sequencing normalized with unique cDNA molecular identifiers. Four age groups were formed from the donors: young (average approximately 15 years), middle-aged (less than 40), aged (62) and long-lived (approximately 78). To avoid experimental bias, donors of different ages were randomly spread across the sequencing lanes. For two donors (one aged 18 to 30 and one aged 80 or older), the study analyzed two additional independent replicas of 1 million unique cDNA reads from the same blood draw. Overall study outcomes, separate from this receptor: Observed TCR beta diversity per million T cells fell roughly linearly with age, and a significant reduction was already apparent by age approximately 40. Since profiling was done on bulk unsorted PBMCs, naive and antigen-experienced compartments could not be conclusively compared. Because the CMV infection status of the donors was unknown, age-related changes in expanded clonotypes may potentially have been confounded. The long-lived group showed more naive CD4+ T cells, fewer expanded clones and increased TCR diversity than the aged group, suggesting age selection. A strong correlation was found between observed TCR beta diversity and the percentage of naive T cells measured by flow cytometry. Total diversity estimates from one million sequenced T cells were considered lower bounds and underestimates.

The roughly 37 donors, aged roughly 6 to 95 years, were systemically healthy Caucasian individuals from Russia. About 10 milliliters of peripheral blood were collected from each donor into EDTA-treated Vacutainer tubes. PBMCs were isolated by Ficoll-Paque density-gradient centrifugation, with at least 7 million obtained per sample. Total RNA was extracted from PBMCs with Trizol reagent, with at least 5 micrograms obtained per sample. For every donor, flow cytometry on a PBMC aliquot measured the percentage of naive CD45RAhigh/CD27high T cells. Details on this clonotype: Its binding antigen is unknown. Base qualities are not at hand, and no much larger clone is one base apart.

CDR1 and CDR2 (KGHDR, SFDVKD) derive from the germline V gene. Between the V and J ends, shortened by 4 bases and 7 bases respectively, the junction contains 9 bases. The CDR3 runs 12 residues from the cysteine to the phenylalanine. Only the CDR3 DNA stays, 36 bases, in frame from base 1. The library was generated by 5' RACE. TCRdb shows the sequencer as Illumina HiSeq 2500. A second about 7 to 12 cycle PCR used a sample-barcoded 5' primer and a J-beta primer mix. Each TCR beta cDNA molecule received a unique molecular identifier from a template-switch 5' adaptor carrying 12 random nucleotides. At least 2.5 million CDR3-containing paired-end reads were obtained from each sample. First-strand cDNA was synthesized from all RNA with the Mint cDNA synthesis kit, primed by a TRBC-specific oligonucleotide. All cDNA was treated with uracil-DNA glycosylase and then went through a first 18-cycle PCR with the universal primers M1SS and BC2_uni_R. As for how the authors treated the data: Normalization of each sample was performed by random selection of 1 million high-quality reads, each carrying a distinct molecular identifier. Reads with shared molecular identifiers were discarded instead of being binned into consensus sequences. MiTCR, with a Q25 quality threshold and the strictest error-elimination algorithm, was used for CDR3 identification, clonotype clustering and error correction. A nonparametric unseen species model with Euler transformation was used to estimate lower-bound total TCR beta diversity. TCRdb reanalyzed the raw reads on its own, using fastp at Q25 for trimming and MiXCR for clone calling, and kept in-frame beta chains. Rows merge per CDR3 protein into single entries with the most common DNA and genes. These V and J calls originate from TCRdb's pipeline instead of the authors' own analysis. The table for this sample lists roughly 800,000 distinct CDR3 sequences; about 55% of them were counted only once. Of the sample, around 41% falls within the top ten clones.

This TCR derives from an elderly man in good health. The chain is assembled from TRBV24-1 and TRBJ1-1; there is no confident call for the D gene. Material for sequencing was blood. CDR3 loop: CATSELYYEAFF. In nucleotides, the sequence is TGTGCCACCAGTGAGCTTTACTATGAAGCTTTCTTT.